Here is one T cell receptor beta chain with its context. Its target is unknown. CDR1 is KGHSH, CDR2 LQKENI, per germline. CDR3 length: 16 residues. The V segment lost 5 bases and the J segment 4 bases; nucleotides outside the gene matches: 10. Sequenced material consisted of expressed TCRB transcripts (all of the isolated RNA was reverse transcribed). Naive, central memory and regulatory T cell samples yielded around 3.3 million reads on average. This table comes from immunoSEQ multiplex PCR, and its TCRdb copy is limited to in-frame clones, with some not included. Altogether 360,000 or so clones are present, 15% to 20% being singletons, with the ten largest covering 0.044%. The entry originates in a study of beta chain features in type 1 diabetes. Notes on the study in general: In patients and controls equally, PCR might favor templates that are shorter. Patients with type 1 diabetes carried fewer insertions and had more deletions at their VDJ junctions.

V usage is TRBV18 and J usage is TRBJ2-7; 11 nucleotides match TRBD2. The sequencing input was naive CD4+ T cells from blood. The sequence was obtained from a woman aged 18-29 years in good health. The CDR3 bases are TGTGCCAGCTCATGGGGTTCGGGGACTAGCGGTTACGAGCAGTACTTC. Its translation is CASSWGSGTSGYEQYF.